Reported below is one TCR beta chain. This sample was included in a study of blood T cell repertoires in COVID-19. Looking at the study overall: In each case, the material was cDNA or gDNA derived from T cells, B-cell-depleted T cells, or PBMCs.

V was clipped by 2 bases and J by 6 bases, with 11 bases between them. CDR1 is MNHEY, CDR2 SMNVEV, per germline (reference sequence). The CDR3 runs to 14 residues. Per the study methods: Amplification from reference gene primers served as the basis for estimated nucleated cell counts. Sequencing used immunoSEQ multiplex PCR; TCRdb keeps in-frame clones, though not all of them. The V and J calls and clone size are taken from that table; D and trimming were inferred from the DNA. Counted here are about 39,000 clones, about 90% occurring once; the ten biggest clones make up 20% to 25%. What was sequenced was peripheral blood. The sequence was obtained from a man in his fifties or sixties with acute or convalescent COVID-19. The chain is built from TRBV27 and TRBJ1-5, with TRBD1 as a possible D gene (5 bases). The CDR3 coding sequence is TGTGCCAGCAGTTTAGCAGGGCGGACTCAGCCCCAGCATTTT. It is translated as CASSLAGRTQPQHF.